One and the same sample provided the 15 T cell receptor beta chains below, sequenced in a study of T cell repertoires in cytomegalovirus infection. TCRdb called the reads again in MiXCR, with one record for every CDR3 protein. The table has roughly 860,000 distinct CDR3 sequences, approximately 32% seen once. These receptors lack a known antigen. The sample was cultured CD8+ T cells from PBMCs, taken from culture after CMV antigen stimulation. Every receptor here comes from a human donor in good health (CMV status not recorded). Some clones in this sample may be carry-over from other donors' samples.

This clonotype was observed a few times. This chain uses TRBV6-1 with TRBJ1-1; D not certain. The ends were cut back, 2 bases at V and 4 bases at J, with 11 bases in the middle. In germline, CDR1 is MNHNS, CDR2 SASEGT. The CDR3 extends over 14 amino acids. CDR3: CASSEWAESTEAFF. The CDR3 coding sequence is TGTGCCAGCAGTGAATGGGCCGAGAGCACTGAAGCTTTCTTT.

Points on this clonotype: One end of the junction is discordant with germline, which a read error may explain. The chain recombines TRBV12-3 or TRBV12-4 with TRBJ2-1; 8 nucleotides line up with TRBD2. The CDR3 loop spans 13 amino acids. CDR3 DNA sequence: TGTACCAGCAGGGTAGCGGGGTACAATGAGCAGTTCTTC. Protein: CTSRVAGYNEQFF.

This clonotype was seen a handful of times. CDR3 in amino acids: CASSPSVTYEQYF. CDR3 nucleotides: TGTGCCAGTAGCCCGTCAGTTACCTACGAGCAGTACTTC. The chain combines TRBV19 with TRBJ2-7; D call uncertain. This CDR3 is built from 13 residues. CDR1 is LNHDA and CDR2 is SQIVND in the germline V gene (reference sequence). The V end lost 6 bases, the J end lost 2 bases, and 11 bases lay between the germline ends.

The chain links TRBV5-4 to TRBJ1-2, with 10 bases fitting TRBD1. Germline lookup yields CDR1 SGHNT and CDR2 YYREEE (reference sequence). This CDR3 has 18 amino acids. J lost 3 bases, V lost 4 bases, and 15 bases had no gene match. CDR3 DNA sequence: TGTGCCAGCAGCCCTCCTCCCGGGACAGGGGACATTTACTATGGCTACACCTTC. Its protein is CASSPPPGTGDIYYGYTF.

This sequence joins TRBV19 and TRBJ2-3; tentatively, D is TRBD2 (6 bases). Germline CDR1 is LNHDA and CDR2 is SQIVND (reference sequence). V lost 5 bases to trimming and J lost 1 base, with 16 bases between them. CDR3 length: 16 residues. CDR3 residues: CASSPLGGGGTDTQYF. CDR3 in DNA: TGTGCCAGTAGTCCCCTGGGGGGAGGCGGCACAGATACGCAGTATTTT. Combining the CDR3 with reference TRBV19 and TRBJ2-3 gives the whole variable domain DGGITQSPKYLFRKEGQNVTLSCEQNLNHDAMYWYRQDPGQGLRLIYYSQIVNDFQKGDIAEGYSVSREKKESFPLTVTSAQKNPTAFYLCASSPLGGGGTDTQYFGPGTRLTVL.

The CDR3 coding sequence is TGTGCCAGCAGCTCCCCGAGGGGGCCCCAGCATTTT. Translating gives CASSSPRGPQHF. V and J are TRBV7-4 and TRBJ1-5, with a possible D match to TRBD1 (5 bases). Trimming removed 4 bases at V and 9 bases at J, with 10 bases between. The CDR3 contains 12 residues. Germline CDR1 is SGHVT and CDR2 is SQSDAQ.

This clonotype turned up a few times. The rearrangement links TRBV12-5 to TRBJ2-7; D not resolved. Trimming shortened V by 0 bases and J by 1 base, and 19 bases separated the two germline ends. Per the germline V gene, CDR1 is LGHNT and CDR2 is FRNRAP. This CDR3 is built from 18 residues. For the CDR3, the DNA is TGTGCTAGTGGTTTGGTACTCCCCACAACGGTAAATTCCTACGAGCAGTACTTC. It encodes CASGLVLPTTVNSYEQYF.

This sequence joins TRBV4-3 and TRBJ1-2; D is unresolved. Germline lookup yields CDR1 LGHNA and CDR2 YSLEER. Trimming left V 1 base short and J 3 bases short, with 12 bases between. The CDR3 sequence is 15 residues long. The chain's CDR3 is CASSQVFSADYGYTF. The CDR3 DNA is TGCGCCAGCAGCCAAGTTTTTTCGGCGGACTATGGCTACACCTTC.

The genes are TRBV25-1 and TRBJ1-6; D gene unclear. The CDR3 totals 14 residues. Trimming took 3 bases from V and 3 from J, leaving 6 bases between them. Germline CDR1 is MGHDK and CDR2 is SYGVNS. In DNA form, the CDR3 reads TGTGCCAGCAGTGAGCAGGTCTATAATTCACCCCTCCACTTT. Residues: CASSEQVYNSPLHF.

The V and J genes are TRBV6-1 and TRBJ2-1; TRBD2 aligns across 7 bases. Looked up from germline, CDR1 is MNHNS and CDR2 is SASEGT. The V and J ends lost 6 bases and 5 bases, in that order; junction bases with no gene match: 7. The CDR3 runs 14 residues. The DNA of the CDR3 is TGTGCCAGCAGCGGGACTATTCTGGACAATGAGCAGTTCTTC. The encoded protein is CASSGTILDNEQFF.

The table lists this clonotype with a few counts. The chain couples TRBV7-8 to TRBJ2-3; D gene unclear. The length of the CDR3 is 13 residues. Per the germline V gene, CDR1 is SGHVS and CDR2 is FQNEAQ. V lost 3 bases and J lost 4, with 8 bases in between. The CDR3 DNA reads TGTGCCAGCAGCTTCGTCAGGCCAGATACGCAGTATTTT. As protein: CASSFVRPDTQYF.

The chain recombines TRBV11-1 with TRBJ2-3, with D perhaps being TRBD1 or TRBD2 (6 bases each). Trimming took off 10 bases at V and 4 bases at J, with 18 bases between the two ends. This CDR3 is 14 amino acids long. Looked up from germline, CDR1 is SGHAT and CDR2 is FQDESV (reference sequence). The CDR3 protein is CATQRMGGPDTQYF. CDR3 DNA: TGTGCCACCCAACGGATGGGGGGCCCAGATACGCAGTATTTT.

This clonotype has just a few counts. The chain has TRBV4-3 and TRBJ2-1, with TRBD2 matching over 7 bases. The CDR3 runs 18 residues. The V segment lost 0 bases and the J segment 6 bases; nucleotides outside the gene matches: 14. Germline assignment: CDR1 LGHNA and CDR2 YSLEER. CDR3 sequence (DNA): TGCGCCAGCAGCCAAGATCCCCCGGCAGCGGGGACTACCAATGAGCAGTTCTTC. This gives the protein CASSQDPPAAGTTNEQFF.

V gene TRBV19 combines with J gene TRBJ1-1; perhaps TRBD1 as D (6 bases). This CDR3 region has 11 residues. Germline values: CDR1 LNHDA, CDR2 SQIVND (reference sequence). The germline V and J ends were trimmed by 9 bases and 11 bases, with 16 bases remaining between them. CDR3 sequence (DNA): TGTGCCAGCCTTGAGGGGGTCTCGGCTTTCTTT. Translating it yields CASLEGVSAFF.

V and J are TRBV29-1 and TRBJ2-2, with TRBD1 identical over 9 bases. This CDR3 contains 15 residues. Germline V CDR1 and CDR2: SQVTM, ANQGSEA. Unmatched junction bases numbered 2, after V lost 3 bases and J lost 0 bases. CDR3 nucleotide sequence: TGCAGCGTTGATGGGACAGGGACGAACACCGGGGAGCTGTTTTTT. Its translation: CSVDGTGTNTGELFF.